Below, one T cell receptor beta chain is given with its context. Method: immunoSEQ multiplex PCR; TCRdb's copy keeps in-frame clones and lacks some. The sample records some 99,000 clones, roughly 90% being singletons. The data originate from a study of T cell responses to AZD1222 COVID-19 vaccine. V lost 6 bases and J lost 0; bases outside the gene matches: 6. Germline V lookup: CDR1 SQVTM, CDR2 ANQGSEA. CDR3 length: 14 residues. The sequence derives from an adult in good health. Sequencing used peripheral blood, obtained on day 0 of AZD1222 vaccination. This rearrangement joins TRBV29-1 to TRBJ1-2, with TRBD1 matching 8 bases. The CDR3 is CSVNRQGTNYGYTF. CDR3 DNA sequence: TGCAGCGTGAACCGACAGGGGACTAACTATGGCTACACCTTC.